This T cell receptor (beta chain) was profiled in a study of PD-1 blockade in mismatch repair-deficient tumors. Three pembrolizumab responders had their TCRs sequenced. V was trimmed by 2 bases and J by 5 bases, leaving 9 bases between them. The CDR3 is made up of 13 amino acids. Germline assignment: CDR1 MNHEY and CDR2 SVGAGI. Assay used: immunoSEQ multiplex PCR; TCRdb lists only in-frame clones, some missing. The data show about 39,000 clones, with approximately 88% seen just once and around 0.98% held by the top ten. The sequenced sample was PBMCs, obtained less than 40 weeks after starting pembrolizumab. This receptor was identified in an adult with mismatch repair-deficient cancer. The J gene is TRBJ2-5, the V gene TRBV6-5; a possible D gene is TRBD1 (5 bases). The CDR3 loop is CASSYGNRETQYF. In nucleotides, the CDR3 is TGTGCCAGCAGTTACGGGAACAGGGAGACCCAGTACTTC.